This T cell receptor (beta chain) was retrieved from a study of shared clonotypes between healthy human individuals. Across the whole study: The plates for each donor numbered three CD4 naive, three CD4 memory, two CD8 naive and one CD8 memory.

Study observations and caveats: Non-shared clonotypes had lower generation probabilities than those shared by all four donors.

CDR1 SGHAT and CDR2 FQNNGV come from the germline V gene. Between the trimmed V and J ends, which lost 3 bases and 1 base, there was a span of 12 bases. The CDR3 runs to 15 residues. A remark on this clone: Its matching antigen is unknown.

TCRdb's table, derived via immunoSEQ multiplex PCR, lists solely in-frame clones and lacks some. This sample carries 330,000 or so clones, under 80% of them seen once, and the ten largest clones take around 10%. Researchers partitioned CD4+ cells into CD45RA+ naive and CD45RA-negative memory subsets. The receptor comes from a man aged 25 to 40 in good health. The chain employs TRBV11-2 and TRBJ1-1; D gene unclear. Sequencing input: memory CD4+ T cells sorted from blood. Subset: CD45RA-negative fraction. For the CDR3, the DNA is TGTGCCAGCAGCTTCTCGACTTCTGGGAACACTGAAGCTTTCTTT. Amino acid sequence: CASSFSTSGNTEAFF. Full variable domain (missing parts from reference TRBV11-2 and TRBJ1-1): EAGVAQSPRYKIIEKRQSVAFWCNPISGHATLYWYQQILGQGPKLLIQFQNNGVVDDSQLPKDRFSAERLKGVDSTLKIQPAKLEDSAVYLCASSFSTSGNTEAFFGQGTRLTVV.